Presented here are 8 T cell receptor beta chains from one specimen sequenced in a study of OX40 agonist ivuxolimab in advanced cancers. The table came from immunoSEQ multiplex PCR; TCRdb's copy has only in-frame clones and leaves some out. The data contain approximately 80,000 clones, about 82% of them singletons. Specimen: CD4+ or CD8+ T cells sorted from blood, collected in a trial of the OX40 agonist ivuxolimab. The receptors shown here come from an adult with an advanced solid tumor such as melanoma, head and neck, liver or kidney cancer.

This clone occurred once. This chain joins TRBV11-2 and TRBJ1-1, with TRBD1 as a possible D gene (6 bases). The CDR3 is 14 amino acids. The germline gives CDR1 SGHAT, CDR2 FQNNGV. Trimming removed 5 bases from V and 4 bases from J, with 14 bases in between. This CDR3 is CASSPGHRGTEAFF. DNA for the CDR3: TGTGCCAGCAGCCCGGGACATAGGGGCACTGAAGCTTTCTTT. Looking up the rest from reference TRBV11-2 and TRBJ1-1 gives the full variable domain: EAGVAQSPRYKIIEKRQSVAFWCNPISGHATLYWYQQILGQGPKLLIQFQNNGVVDDSQLPKDRFSAERLKGVDSTLKIQPAKLEDSAVYLCASSPGHRGTEAFFGQGTRLTVV.

The V and J genes are TRBV5-4 and TRBJ2-1; 7 bases align to TRBD1. Germline V lookup: CDR1 SGHNT, CDR2 YYREEE (reference sequence). CDR3 size: 16 residues. The junction had 6 bases not matched to a gene; V was cut back by 0 bases and J by 3 bases. DNA for the CDR3: TGTGCCAGCAGCTTGGTTTCGGGACAGCTCTACAATGAGCAGTTCTTC. As protein: CASSLVSGQLYNEQFF.

The rearrangement uses TRBV5-1 and TRBJ1-1; maybe TRBD1 (6 bases). The length of the CDR3 is 13 residues. V shed 6 bases and J shed 4 bases, with 13 bases lying between them. CDR1 is SGHRS and CDR2 is YFSETQ in the germline V gene. CDR3 protein: CASKLEGGTEAFF. CDR3 bases: TGCGCCAGCAAACTTGAGGGGGGCACTGAAGCTTTCTTT.

The chain recombines TRBV5-4 with TRBJ2-7; D remains ambiguous. The CDR3 runs to 15 residues. CDR1 is SGHNT and CDR2 is YYREEE in the germline V gene (reference sequence). V lost 3 bases to trimming and J lost 3 bases, with 16 bases between them. The CDR3 coding sequence is TGTGCCAGCAGCTCCCGCTCGTCCGGTTACTACGAGCAGTACTTC. Amino acids: CASSSRSSGYYEQYF.

The chain recombines TRBV7-3 with TRBJ1-1; D perhaps matches TRBD1 (5 bases). Trimming pared 5 bases from V and 0 bases from J, leaving 13 bases between. CDR1 and CDR2 from the germline V gene are SGHTA and FQGTGA. The CDR3 is 15 residues long. CDR3 DNA: TGTGCCAGCAGCCCCGACGGGACGATGAACACTGAAGCTTTCTTT. Its protein is CASSPDGTMNTEAFF.

This clone was counted a single time. This rearrangement joins TRBV10-3 to TRBJ1-1; 7 nucleotides line up with TRBD1. The V segment lost 11 bases and the J segment 1 base; nucleotides outside the gene matches: 7. There are 13 residues in the CDR3. Germline lookup yields CDR1 ENHRY and CDR2 SYGVKD. The CDR3 reads CAVQGGPNTEAFF. The DNA for the CDR3 is TGTGCCGTGCAAGGGGGCCCGAACACTGAAGCTTTCTTT.

For the CDR3, the DNA is TGCGCCAGCAGAGCGGGACAGGCGGAAGAGACCCAGTACTTC. It codes for CASRAGQAEETQYF. This rearrangement joins TRBV5-1 to TRBJ2-5; D is perhaps TRBD1 (8 bases). V was clipped by 5 bases and J by 3 bases, with 14 bases between them. The germline CDR1 and CDR2 sequences are SGHRS and YFSETQ. The CDR3 contains 14 residues.

The chain recombines TRBV6-1 with TRBJ1-6; 9 bases map to TRBD1. The germline gives CDR1 MNHNS, CDR2 SASEGT. There are 17 residues in the CDR3. The V segment lost 1 base and the J segment 10 bases; nucleotides outside the gene matches: 11. The CDR3 region has the DNA TGTGCCAGCAGTGAAGTTTGGGCGGGACAGGGCATCTCACCCCTCCACTTT. It yields the protein CASSEVWAGQGISPLHF.